These 2 T cell receptor beta chains were sequenced from one sample in a study of PD-1 blockade in mismatch repair-deficient tumors. Profiling relied on immunoSEQ multiplex PCR, and the TCRdb table lists in-frame clones only, not all of them. Seen here are 75,000 to 85,000 clones, over 70% observed once, and the top ten hold just over 2.5%. Sample: peripheral blood, taken 12 weeks after starting pembrolizumab. Source of these receptors: an adult with mismatch repair-deficient cancer.

CDR3 amino acids: CASSSKGSTEAFF. CDR3 coding DNA: TGTGCCAGCAGCTCTAAGGGGTCCACTGAAGCTTTCTTT. The V call is TRBV7-3, the J call TRBJ1-1; D possibly corresponds to TRBD1 (5 bases). The CDR3 is made up of 13 amino acids. Trimming stripped 4 bases from V and 4 bases from J, with 10 bases between. In germline, CDR1 is SGHTA, CDR2 FQGTGA.

The V call is TRBV9, the J call TRBJ2-1; a weak D match, TRBD1 (6 bases). This CDR3 is 15 amino acids long. Germline loops: CDR1 SGDLS, CDR2 YYNGEE. Trimming cost V 0 bases and J 3 bases, with 10 bases left between them. CDR3 region: CASSVGTGFYNEQFF. The CDR3 DNA reads as TGTGCCAGCAGCGTAGGCACAGGGTTCTACAATGAGCAGTTCTTC.